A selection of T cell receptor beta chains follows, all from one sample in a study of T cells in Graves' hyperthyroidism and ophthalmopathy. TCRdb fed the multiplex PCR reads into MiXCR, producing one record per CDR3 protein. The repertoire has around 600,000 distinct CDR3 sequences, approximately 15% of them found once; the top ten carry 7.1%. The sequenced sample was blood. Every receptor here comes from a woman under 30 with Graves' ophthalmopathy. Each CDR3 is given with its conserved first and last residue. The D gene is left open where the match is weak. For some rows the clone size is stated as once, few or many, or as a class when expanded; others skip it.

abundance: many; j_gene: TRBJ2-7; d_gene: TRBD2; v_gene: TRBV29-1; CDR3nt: TGCAGCGCAAGGGGCCAGCGGGGGATGTTGGGCGAGCAGTACTTC; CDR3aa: CSARGQRGMLGEQYF
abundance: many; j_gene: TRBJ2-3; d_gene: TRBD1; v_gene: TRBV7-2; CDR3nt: TGTGCCAGCAGCTTAGTAACAGGGGGAGGTGGATTTGAGTATTTT; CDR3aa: CASSLVTGGGGFEYF
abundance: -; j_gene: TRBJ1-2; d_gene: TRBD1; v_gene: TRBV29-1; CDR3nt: TGCGGCGCGAACCCGGACAGGGGGCACCGCGGAACTAACTATGGCTACACCTTC; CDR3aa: CGANPDRGHRGTNYGYTF
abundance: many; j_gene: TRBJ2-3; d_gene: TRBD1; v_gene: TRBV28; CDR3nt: TGTGCCAGCAGCCCATCTCCGGGACAGGGTATGGCAGATACGCAGTATTTT; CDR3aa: CASSPSPGQGMADTQYF
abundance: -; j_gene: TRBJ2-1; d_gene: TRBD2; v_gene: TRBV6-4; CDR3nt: TGTGCCAGCAGTGACGGCGGGAGGGCCTGGAATGAGCAGTTCTTC; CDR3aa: CASSDGGRAWNEQFF
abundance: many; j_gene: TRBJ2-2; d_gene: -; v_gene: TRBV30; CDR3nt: TGTGCCTGGACTCCTGGGGGATCCGGGGAGCTGTTTTTT; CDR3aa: CAWTPGGSGELFF
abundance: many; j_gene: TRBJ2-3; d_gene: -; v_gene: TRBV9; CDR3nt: TGTGCCAGCAGGGGGGGAAGCACAGATACGCAGTATTTT; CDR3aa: CASRGGSTDTQYF
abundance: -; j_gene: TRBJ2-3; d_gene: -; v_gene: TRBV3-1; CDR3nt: TGTGCCAGCAGCCCAGAGGACGGGGTCACAGATACGCAGTATTTT; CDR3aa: CASSPEDGVTDTQYF
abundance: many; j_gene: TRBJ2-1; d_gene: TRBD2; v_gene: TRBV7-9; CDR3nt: TGTGCCAGCAGGGAGCGGGGATGGATGGGCTCCTACAATGAGCAGTTCTTC; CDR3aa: CASRERGWMGSYNEQFF
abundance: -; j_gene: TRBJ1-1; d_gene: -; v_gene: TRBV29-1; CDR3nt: TGCAGCGTTGAAGACGGCAGAGGAGGTATCACTGAAGCTTTCTTT; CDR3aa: CSVEDGRGGITEAFF
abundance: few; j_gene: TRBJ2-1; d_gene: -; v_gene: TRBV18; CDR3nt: TGTGCCAGCTCACCGGGACGGAACAATGAGCAGTTCTTC; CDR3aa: CASSPGRNNEQFF
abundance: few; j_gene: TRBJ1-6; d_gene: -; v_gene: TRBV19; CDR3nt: TGTGCCAGTAGTATAGATTCCCCAGGGGAATCACCCCTCCACTTT; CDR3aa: CASSIDSPGESPLHF
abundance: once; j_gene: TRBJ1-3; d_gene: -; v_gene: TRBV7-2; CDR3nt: TGTGCCAGCAGCAAATCGGGGATCTCTGGAAACACCATATATTTT; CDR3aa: CASSKSGISGNTIYF
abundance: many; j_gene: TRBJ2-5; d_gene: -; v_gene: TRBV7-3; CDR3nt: TGTGCCAGCAGCCCTCGGGCAGGGTTGCAAGAGACCCAGTACTTC; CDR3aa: CASSPRAGLQETQYF
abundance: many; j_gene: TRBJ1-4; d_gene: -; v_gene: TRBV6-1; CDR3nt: TGTGCCAGCAGTGTGACAGGCGGGTATGAAACTAATGAAAAACTGTTTTTT; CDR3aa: CASSVTGGYETNEKLFF
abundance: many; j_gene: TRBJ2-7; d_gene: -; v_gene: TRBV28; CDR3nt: TGTGCCAGCAGTTTTGCGGGACAGACCACCTACGAGCAGTACTTC; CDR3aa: CASSFAGQTTYEQYF
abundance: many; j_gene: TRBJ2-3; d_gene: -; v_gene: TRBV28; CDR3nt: TGTGCCAGCAGTTTATACTGGGGAGAAGCAGGGAAACGGGAGAGGAGCTCGCAGTATTTT; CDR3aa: CASSLYWGEAGKRERSSQYF
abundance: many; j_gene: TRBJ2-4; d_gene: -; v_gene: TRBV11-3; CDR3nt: TGTGCCAGCAGCTTAGAGGGCAGGGAGTACTTC; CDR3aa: CASSLEGREYF
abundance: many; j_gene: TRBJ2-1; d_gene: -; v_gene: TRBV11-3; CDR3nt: TGTGCCAGCAGCTCTTCCGATAATTCCTACAATGAGCAGTTCTTC; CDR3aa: CASSSSDNSYNEQFF
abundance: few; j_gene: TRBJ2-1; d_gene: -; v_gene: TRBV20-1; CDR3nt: TGCAGTGCTAGCCAGCGCAAATCCTACAATGAGCAGTTCTTC; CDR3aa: CSASQRKSYNEQFF
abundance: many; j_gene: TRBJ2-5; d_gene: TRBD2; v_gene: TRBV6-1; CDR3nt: TGTGCCAGCAGTCCTACGGGACTAGCGGGAGGGTGGACCCAGTACTTC; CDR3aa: CASSPTGLAGGWTQYF
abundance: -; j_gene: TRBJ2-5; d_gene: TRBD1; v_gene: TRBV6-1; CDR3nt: TGTGCCAGCAGTGCCCTGCCCCCGGACAGGGTAAATAAAGAGACCCAGTACTTC; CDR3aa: CASSALPPDRVNKETQYF
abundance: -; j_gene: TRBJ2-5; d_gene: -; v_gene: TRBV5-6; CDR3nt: TGTGCCAGCAGCTTGGCCGACCGGCCTAGGACCCAGTACTTC; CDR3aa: CASSLADRPRTQYF
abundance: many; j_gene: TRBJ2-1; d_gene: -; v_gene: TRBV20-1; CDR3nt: TGCAGTGCGCTCGGACCCCCCTCCTACAATGAGCAGTTCTTC; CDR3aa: CSALGPPSYNEQFF
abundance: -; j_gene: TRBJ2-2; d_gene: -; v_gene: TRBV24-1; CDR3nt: TGTGCCACCAGTGACGAGATATCGAACACCGGGGAGCTGTTTTTT; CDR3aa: CATSDEISNTGELFF
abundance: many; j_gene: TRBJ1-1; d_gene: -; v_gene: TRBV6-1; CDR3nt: TGTGCCAGCAGTGATGGGCATGAAGCTTTCTTT; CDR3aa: CASSDGHEAFF
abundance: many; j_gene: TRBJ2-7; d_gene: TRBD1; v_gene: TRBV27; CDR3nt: TGTGCCAGCAGTAGGACAGGGGGGGCCTACGAGCAGTACTTC; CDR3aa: CASSRTGGAYEQYF
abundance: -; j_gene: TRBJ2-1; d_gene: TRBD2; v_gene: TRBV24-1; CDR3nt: TGTGCCACCAGTGACGCTCGCGGACTAGCGGGAGTCTACAATGAGCAGTTCTTC; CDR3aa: CATSDARGLAGVYNEQFF
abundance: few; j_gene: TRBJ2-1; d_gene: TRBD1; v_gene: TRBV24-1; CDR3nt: TGTGCCACCAGTGACTCCGGGACAGACAATGAGCAGTTCTTC; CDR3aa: CATSDSGTDNEQFF
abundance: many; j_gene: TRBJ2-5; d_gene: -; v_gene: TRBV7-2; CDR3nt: TGTGCCAGCAGCTTAGCGTTTTCCGGGATCGGGACCCAGTACTTC; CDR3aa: CASSLAFSGIGTQYF
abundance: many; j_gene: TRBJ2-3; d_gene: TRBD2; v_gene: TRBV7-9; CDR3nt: TGTGCCAGCAGCGACGGGAGGGCCTTCACAGATACGCAGTATTTT; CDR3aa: CASSDGRAFTDTQYF
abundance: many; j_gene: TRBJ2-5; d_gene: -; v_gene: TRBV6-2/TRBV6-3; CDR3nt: TGTGCCAGCAGTTACGGGGCAGCACAAGAGACCCAGTACTTC; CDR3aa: CASSYGAAQETQYF
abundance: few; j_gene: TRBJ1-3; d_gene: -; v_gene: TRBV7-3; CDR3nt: TGTGCCAGCAGCCCAGGGACGGCGGCTGGAAACACCATATATTTT; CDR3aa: CASSPGTAAGNTIYF
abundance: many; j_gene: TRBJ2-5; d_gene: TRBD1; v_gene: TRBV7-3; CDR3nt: TGTGCCAGCAGCTTGGAGACAGGGGGGGGCCAAGAGACCCAGTACTTC; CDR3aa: CASSLETGGGQETQYF
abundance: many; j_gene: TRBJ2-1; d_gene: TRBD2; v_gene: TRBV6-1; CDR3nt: TGTGCCAGCAGCGCCCAAGGCGGGAGGACCTACAATGAGCAGTTCTTC; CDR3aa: CASSAQGGRTYNEQFF
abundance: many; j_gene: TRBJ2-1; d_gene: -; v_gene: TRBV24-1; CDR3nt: TGTGCCACCAGTGACTTCCTCACGGGCTCCTACAATGAGCAGTTCTTC; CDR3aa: CATSDFLTGSYNEQFF
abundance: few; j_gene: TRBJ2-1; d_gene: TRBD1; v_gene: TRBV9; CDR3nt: TGTGCCAGCAGCGTAGAGGGGGCGGGCGGAAACAATGAGCAGTTCTTC; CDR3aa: CASSVEGAGGNNEQFF
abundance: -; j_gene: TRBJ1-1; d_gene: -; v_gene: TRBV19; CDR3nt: TGTGCCAGTAGGAGGGACACTGAAGCTTTCTTT; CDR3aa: CASRRDTEAFF
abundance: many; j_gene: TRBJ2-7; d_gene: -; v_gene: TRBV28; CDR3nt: TGTGCCAGCAGTTCTGGATCGGGAGTTTTGGGCAACGAGCAGTACTTC; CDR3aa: CASSSGSGVLGNEQYF
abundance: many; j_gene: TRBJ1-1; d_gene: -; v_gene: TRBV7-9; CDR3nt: TGTGCCAGCAGCCCCCCGCCGAACACTGAAGCTTTCTTT; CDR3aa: CASSPPPNTEAFF
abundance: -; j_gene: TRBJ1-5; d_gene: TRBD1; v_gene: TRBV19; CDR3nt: TGTGCCAGTAGTATCCAGGGGGGTGCGTATAGCAATCAGCCCCAGCATTTT; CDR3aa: CASSIQGGAYSNQPQHF
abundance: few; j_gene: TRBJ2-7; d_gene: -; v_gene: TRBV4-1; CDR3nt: TGCGCCAGCAGCCAACTTTACCCATCGGGCTCCTACGAGCAGTACTTC; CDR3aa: CASSQLYPSGSYEQYF